This TCR beta chain comes out of a study of beta chain features in type 1 diabetes (dated by TCRdb to the late 2010s). Describing the broader study: Mean age, gender distribution, total cell number and subset yield did not differ between patients and healthy donors. A total of around 110,000,000 sorted cells were examined across all samples, and RNA yield correlated strongly with the number of cells per subset. The study compared the TCRB repertoires of sorted circulating CD4+ T cell subsets in recently diagnosed type 1 diabetes patients with those in matched healthy donors. Regulatory and stem cell-like memory subsets were obtained from only 8 patients and roughly eight healthy donors, while naive and central memory subsets were obtained from all 30 or so donors. General conclusions and limits of the study: Naive, central memory and regulatory TCRB repertoires appeared to be more similar among patients than among healthy donors. Sequencing cDNA rather than genomic DNA could over-represent highly expressing activated cells, although activation and CD3 levels did not differ between groups. In all four CD4+ subsets, TCRB CDR3 length was moderately but significantly shorter in type 1 diabetes patients. Only small numbers of individuals were included in the HLA sub-analyses, which left unresolved whether HLA type had any influence on TCRB rearrangement. At VDJ recombination sites, patients with type 1 diabetes made fewer insertions and deleted more nucleotides, a pattern implying thymic rearrangement abnormalities. Shorter templates might be favored by PCR, yet because patient and control samples were amplified and corrected together, any such skew would affect both groups equally.

This clone was seen only a few times. Its recognized antigen is unknown. Within one base of it there is no much larger clone, and no base qualities were kept. The entire isolated RNA was reverse transcribed using the High Capacity cDNA Reverse Transcription Kit, and thus expressed TCRB transcripts were sequenced. Deep immunoSEQ sequencing was performed on naive, central memory and regulatory T cell samples, with an average of around 3.5 million total reads per sample. After sorted cells were lysed in RLT buffer, RNA was extracted with DNase-treated RNeasy Micro or Mini kits, with the choice depending on cell number. Each cell subset was processed separately to prevent cross-contamination, with patient and healthy donor samples processed together. Using the immunoSEQ multiplex PCR, TCRB sequences were amplified from cDNA into 87-bp fragments spanning the CDR3 region. Amplicons were sequenced on the Illumina HiSeq platform. Turning to the authors' computational methods: PCR bias was corrected computationally using synthetic template baselines, and reads within Hamming distance 2 were collapsed, with unmergeable singletons discarded. Reads were aligned to IMGT to assign V, D and J genes, CDR3 length, and insertions or deletions at six rearrangement sites. Within each subset, clonotype counts were normalized to the number of sorted cells before true diversity and Gini coefficients were calculated with the tcR R package. The overlap coefficient, calculated on TCRB nucleotide sequences, was used to quantify repertoire sharing. TCRdb provides this immuneACCESS table in a form limited to in-frame rearrangements. Some clones are lacking; in checked studies, under half of them reflect an unresolved V gene, and why the rest are absent is not known. The V and J calls and the clone size are those of that table, but D and trimming were determined from the DNA. The sample has some 370,000 clones on record, around a tenth of them singletons. 0.6% of the sample is held by the ten biggest clonotypes.

From each donor, a single peripheral blood sample of about 100 mL on average was drawn into heparinised tubes. Using a panel that included CD45RO, CCR7, CD25, CD127, CD95 and CD27, naive, central memory, regulatory and stem cell-like memory CD4+ T cells were sorted on a BD FACSAria II. All sorted populations exceeded 98% purity. PBMCs were isolated right away by Lymphoprep density gradient centrifugation and were stained directly, without culture. Samples were stained and sorted in pairs, with one healthy donor and one patient per experiment, so that batch effects were minimized. Trimming at the junction amounts to 2 bases on V and 5 bases on J, and the germline ends lie 16 bases apart. The CDR3 has 16 amino acids, counting the end cysteine and phenylalanine. Only the CDR3 region is kept as DNA, spanning 48 bases read in frame from base 1. The germline V gene (reference sequence) provides CDR1 LNHDA and CDR2 SQIVND.

The chain uses TRBV19 and TRBJ2-1, and possibly TRBD1, on 7 matching bases. Sequencing used central memory CD4+ T cells from blood. This TCR was sampled from a man between 25 and 39 years old with type 1 diabetes. The DNA sequence is TGTGCCAGTAGTATACCGGGGGCAGGGGGTAACAATGAGCAGTTCTTC. Its protein reads: CASSIPGAGGNNEQFF.